Listed below are T cell receptor beta chains from one sample, sequenced in a study of blood T cells in healthy people across ages. Each CDR3 protein gets one entry after TCRdb re-called the 5' RACE reads with MiXCR. In the table there are about 640,000 distinct CDR3 sequences, under 70% of which are singletons. Sequenced sample: blood. Receptors were obtained from a man aged 55 to 70 in good health. Each CDR3 is given with its conserved first and last residue. The D gene is left open where the match is weak. Where a row states a size, it is once, few, many or the class of an expanded clone; other rows omit it.

clone_size j_call d_call v_call cdr3_length cdr3_aa cdr3_nt
once TRBJ2-1 TRBD2 TRBV2 16 CASSDLGTSGYNEQFF TGTGCCAGCAGTGATCTCGGGACTAGCGGGTACAATGAGCAGTTCTTC
few TRBJ2-3 TRBD1 TRBV12-3/TRBV12-4 14 CASSFGGTGDVEYF TGTGCCAGCAGTTTTGGGGGGACAGGAGATGTGGAGTATTTT
- TRBJ1-4 - TRBV20-1 13 CSARDNRVEKLFF TGCAGTGCTAGAGATAACCGGGTCGAAAAACTGTTTTTT
- TRBJ2-1 TRBD1 TRBV20-1 15 CSAPRTGDSYNEQFF TGCAGTGCTCCCCGGACAGGGGACTCCTACAATGAGCAGTTCTTC
- TRBJ1-2 - TRBV10-3 15 CAISESPAGEGGYTF TGTGCCATCAGTGAGTCCCCGGCCGGAGAAGGCGGCTACACCTTC
few TRBJ2-1 TRBD2 TRBV5-1 15 CASSLWGGSYNEQFF TGCGCCAGCAGCTTGTGGGGGGGCTCCTACAATGAGCAGTTCTTC
- TRBJ2-5 - TRBV29-1 13 CSVVTWTGETQYF TGCAGCGTCGTAACATGGACGGGAGAGACCCAGTACTTC
- TRBJ1-5 - TRBV20-1 14 CSAREGRWNQPQHF TGCAGTGCTAGAGAGGGGAGGTGGAATCAGCCCCAGCATTTT
- TRBJ2-3 - TRBV18 14 CASSPPKPADTQYF TGTGCCAGCTCACCACCAAAACCGGCAGATACGCAGTATTTT
- TRBJ2-7 TRBD1 TRBV7-9 15 CASSLGGQGACEQYF TGTGCCAGCAGCTTAGGAGGACAGGGGGCTTGCGAGCAGTACTTC
- TRBJ2-7 - TRBV3-1 14 CASSLNTGIDEQYF TGTGCCAGTAGCCTAAATACAGGGATTGATGAGCAGTACTTC
- TRBJ1-1 - TRBV20-1 13 CSAPGTLNTEAFF TGCAGTGCACCAGGGACACTAAACACTGAAGCTTTCTTT
few TRBJ2-1 - TRBV5-1 15 CASSLEQGNHNEQFF TGCGCCAGCAGCTTGGAACAGGGCAACCACAATGAGCAGTTCTTC
- TRBJ1-1 TRBD1 TRBV5-6 14 CASSVGQRGTEAFF TGTGCCAGCAGCGTGGGACAGAGGGGCACTGAAGCTTTCTTT
- TRBJ2-1 TRBD2 TRBV10-2 14 CASARTSGYNEQFF TGCGCCAGCGCGCGGACTAGCGGATACAATGAGCAGTTCTTC
- TRBJ1-3 - TRBV4-1 14 CASSQRTAGNTIYF TGCGCCAGCAGCCAGAGGACAGCCGGAAACACCATATATTTT
- TRBJ1-2 - TRBV28 14 CASRTPTGNYGYTF TGTGCCAGCAGGACCCCGACCGGTAACTATGGCTACACCTTC
few TRBJ1-2 TRBD1 TRBV12-3/TRBV12-4 14 CASSTTGQTYGYTF TGTGCCAGCAGTACTACGGGACAGACCTATGGCTACACCTTC
- TRBJ2-3 - TRBV7-2 14 CASSANPSTDTQYF TGTGCCAGCAGCGCCAACCCGAGCACAGATACGCAGTATTTT
- TRBJ1-6 TRBD1 TRBV16 16 CASSQGQATYNSPLHF TGTGCCAGCAGCCAAGGACAGGCAACCTATAATTCACCCCTCCACTTT
- TRBJ2-4 TRBD1 TRBV20-1 14 CSAERTGIGNIQYF TGCAGTGCTGAAAGGACAGGGATAGGAAACATTCAGTACTTC
- TRBJ2-7 - TRBV2 15 CASSVDRSSSYEQYF TGTGCCAGCAGTGTCGACCGCTCAAGCTCCTACGAGCAGTACTTC
- TRBJ2-1 TRBD1 TRBV18 17 CASSPFEEAGGWNEQFF TGTGCCAGCTCACCATTCGAGGAGGCAGGGGGTTGGAATGAGCAGTTCTTC
- TRBJ1-1 - TRBV4-2 12 CASSHTPGEAFF TGTGCCAGCAGCCACACCCCGGGTGAAGCTTTCTTT
- TRBJ2-5 TRBD1 TRBV20-1 14 CSARAGTGGETQYF TGCAGTGCTAGAGCCGGGACAGGGGGAGAGACCCAGTACTTC
- TRBJ2-7 - TRBV21-1 15 CASSNKTQRFYEQYF TGTGCCAGCAGCAATAAGACACAAAGGTTCTACGAGCAGTACTTC
- TRBJ1-3 - TRBV5-5 15 CASSLGGNSGNTIYF TGTGCCAGCAGCTTGGGGGGGAACTCTGGAAACACCATATATTTT
few TRBJ2-2 - TRBV24-1 13 CATSEGRTGELFF TGTGCCACCAGTGAGGGGCGAACCGGGGAGCTGTTTTTT
- TRBJ2-7 TRBD1 TRBV20-1 13 CSATQGALYEQYF TGCAGTGCCACTCAGGGGGCACTCTACGAGCAGTACTTC
- TRBJ2-1 - TRBV6-2/TRBV6-3 13 CASSYGSDNEQFF TGTGCCAGCAGTTACGGGTCCGACAATGAGCAGTTCTTC
- TRBJ2-1 - TRBV4-1 12 CASSYTWSEQFF TGCGCCAGCAGCTATACGTGGAGTGAGCAGTTCTTC
- TRBJ2-6 - TRBV2 15 CASRTKDSGANVLTF TGTGCCAGCAGGACAAAGGACTCTGGGGCCAACGTCCTGACTTTC
few TRBJ2-7 - TRBV21-1 15 CASSKAWTVPYEQYF TGTGCCAGCAGCAAAGCTTGGACAGTCCCTTACGAGCAGTACTTC
few TRBJ2-3 - TRBV2 14 CASNWDSSTDTQYF TGTGCCAGCAACTGGGACTCGAGCACAGATACGCAGTATTTT
few TRBJ1-1 - TRBV3-1 13 CASSQTGGQGAFF TGTGCCAGCAGCCAAACGGGAGGCCAAGGGGCTTTCTTT
- TRBJ2-7 - TRBV29-1 18 CSVTRQRQAGPGFYEQYF TGCAGCGTGACCCGCCAAAGACAGGCAGGTCCGGGGTTTTACGAGCAGTACTTC
- TRBJ1-3 TRBD1 TRBV6-6 17 CASTTNSGGPFGNTIYF TGTGCCAGCACCACGAATTCAGGGGGCCCGTTCGGAAACACCATATATTTT
few TRBJ1-2 - TRBV6-6 11 CASGGGRGYTF TGTGCCAGCGGTGGGGGTCGTGGCTACACCTTC
once TRBJ2-2 - TRBV12-3/TRBV12-4 14 CASSRQGFTGELFF TGTGCCAGCAGTCGGCAGGGATTCACCGGGGAGCTGTTTTTT
- TRBJ2-5 - TRBV7-9 15 CASSQGWLSGETQYF TGTGCCAGCAGCCAGGGGTGGCTGAGCGGGGAGACCCAGTACTTC
- TRBJ1-4 - TRBV21-1 16 CASSQGAGLANEKLFF TGTGCCAGCAGCCAGGGGGCGGGACTCGCTAATGAAAAACTGTTTTTT
few TRBJ1-1 - TRBV25-1 11 CASSANGRAFF TGTGCCAGCAGTGCAAATGGCCGGGCTTTCTTT
- TRBJ1-1 - TRBV29-1 11 CTLGGNTEAFF TGCACCCTGGGGGGGAACACTGAAGCTTTCTTT
- TRBJ1-2 TRBD1 TRBV28 14 CASEMAGGHYGYTF TGTGCCAGCGAAATGGCAGGGGGCCACTATGGCTACACCTTC
few TRBJ2-3 - TRBV12-3/TRBV12-4 10 CASSQGAQYF TGTGCCAGCAGCCAAGGCGCGCAGTATTTT
few TRBJ2-1 - TRBV3-1 13 CASSQAFGNEQFF TGTGCCAGCAGCCAAGCTTTCGGGAATGAGCAGTTCTTC
- TRBJ2-1 TRBD1 TRBV4-1 16 CASSQVTRTGPSEQFF TGCGCCAGCAGCCAAGTGACACGGACAGGCCCCAGTGAGCAGTTCTTC
- TRBJ2-1 - TRBV20-1 15 CSARVSSGPYNEQFF TGCAGTGCTAGAGTGTCCAGCGGCCCATACAATGAGCAGTTCTTC
- TRBJ1-2 TRBD1 TRBV27 13 CASRPTGGFGYTF TGTGCCAGCAGGCCGACAGGGGGGTTTGGCTACACCTTC
- TRBJ2-5 - TRBV6-1 14 CASSEGGTARTQYF TGTGCCAGCAGTGAAGGCGGGACGGCGCGGACCCAGTACTTC
few TRBJ1-2 TRBD1 TRBV5-1 17 CASSYAGTGVRNYGYTF TGCGCCAGCAGCTACGCCGGGACAGGGGTACGGAACTATGGCTACACCTTC
- TRBJ2-7 TRBD2 TRBV10-3 14 CAISVAGGTYEQYF TGTGCCATCAGTGTTGCGGGGGGGACCTACGAGCAGTACTTC